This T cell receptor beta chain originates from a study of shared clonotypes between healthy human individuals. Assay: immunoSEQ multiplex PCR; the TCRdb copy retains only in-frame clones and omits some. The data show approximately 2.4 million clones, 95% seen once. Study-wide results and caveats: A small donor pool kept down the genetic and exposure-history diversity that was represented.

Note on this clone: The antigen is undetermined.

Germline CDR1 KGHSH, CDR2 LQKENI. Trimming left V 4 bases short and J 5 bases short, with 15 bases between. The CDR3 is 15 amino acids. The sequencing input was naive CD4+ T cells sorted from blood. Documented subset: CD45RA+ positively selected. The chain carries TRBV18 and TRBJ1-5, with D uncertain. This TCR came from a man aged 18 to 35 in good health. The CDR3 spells CASSLSNVGYQPQHF. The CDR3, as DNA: TGTGCCAGCTCACTGTCAAATGTCGGGTATCAGCCCCAGCATTTT.